This paragraph reports one T cell receptor (beta chain). It was with 60 Vbeta and 13 Jbeta primers that the PCR ran. Data came from immunoSEQ multiplex PCR; TCRdb stores just in-frame clones and leaves some out. The sample lists about 140,000 clones, about 86% seen once, with around 4.1% in the top ten. This entry is derived from a study of cytomegalovirus exposure and HLA in healthy donors. Germline V lookup: CDR1 MGHRA, CDR2 YSYEKL. Trimming took off 11 bases at V and 8 bases at J, with 19 bases between the two ends. The CDR3 is 14 residues long. The sample consisted of PBMCs. This clonotype originated in a man in his forties in good health and CMV-seropositive. J is TRBJ1-6 and V is TRBV4-1, with D perhaps matching TRBD1 (6 bases). The CDR3 loop reads CAASGGALDSPLHF. DNA for the CDR3: TGCGCCGCCTCGGGGGGGGCGCTTGATTCACCCCTCCACTTT.